This T cell receptor beta chain is drawn from a study of blood T cell repertoires in COVID-19. Study details: The study drew acute and convalescent COVID-19 samples from the United States, Italy and Spain. PBMCs, B-cell-depleted T cells, or T cells were the source of the cDNA or gDNA that made up the material.

Germline V gene sequence: CDR1 KGHSH, CDR2 LQKENI. This CDR3 has 15 amino acids. Trimming removed 6 bases from V and 0 bases from J; junction bases left unmatched: 2. Study processing details: Cell counts per sample came from amplifying reference gene primers. Profiling relied on immunoSEQ multiplex PCR, and the TCRdb table lists in-frame clones only, not all of them. The DNA gave D and trimming, while V, J and clone size come from that table. Of 40,000 to 45,000 clones listed, roughly nine tenths were seen once; the top ten hold less than 7%. J is TRBJ2-3 and V is TRBV18; 11 bases are a match to TRBD2. This receptor was taken from a human donor in a cohort sampled during active COVID-19. Sequencing was carried out using peripheral blood. DNA for the CDR3: TGTGCCAGCTCCCCTAGCGGGGGGAGCACAGATACGCAGTATTTT. It yields the protein CASSPSGGSTDTQYF.